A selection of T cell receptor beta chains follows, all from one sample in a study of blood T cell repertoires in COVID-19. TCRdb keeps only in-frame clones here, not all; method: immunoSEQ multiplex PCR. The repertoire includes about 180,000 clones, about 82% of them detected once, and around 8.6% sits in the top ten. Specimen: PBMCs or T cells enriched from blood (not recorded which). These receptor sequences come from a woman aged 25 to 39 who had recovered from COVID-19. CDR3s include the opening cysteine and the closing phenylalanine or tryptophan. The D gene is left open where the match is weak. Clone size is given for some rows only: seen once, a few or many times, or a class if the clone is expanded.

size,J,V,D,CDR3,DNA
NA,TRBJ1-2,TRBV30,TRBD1,CAWSVGTGGQGYTF,TGTGCCTGGAGTGTAGGGACAGGGGGTCAGGGCTACACCTTC
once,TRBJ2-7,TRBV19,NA,CASSSAGFYEQYF,TGTGCCAGTAGTAGTGCGGGGTTCTACGAGCAGTACTTC
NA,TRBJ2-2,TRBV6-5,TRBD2,CASRGLVTTGELFF,TGTGCCAGCAGGGGACTAGTCACCACCGGGGAGCTGTTTTTT
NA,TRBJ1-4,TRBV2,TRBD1,CASSTDRGHEKLFF,TGTGCCAGCAGTACGGACAGGGGGCACGAAAAACTGTTTTTT
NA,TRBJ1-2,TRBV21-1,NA,CATQGGAGYGYTF,TGTGCCACCCAAGGGGGGGCCGGCTATGGCTACACCTTC
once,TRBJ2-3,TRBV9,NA,CASSVVTVGTDTQYF,TGTGCCAGCAGCGTAGTGACAGTTGGGACAGATACGCAGTATTTT
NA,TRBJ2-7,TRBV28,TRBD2,CASNMFSGARAREQYF,TGTGCCAGCAATATGTTTAGCGGGGCCCGGGCGAGAGAGCAGTACTTC
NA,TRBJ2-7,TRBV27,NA,CASSPYGGLSSYEQYF,TGTGCCAGCAGTCCCTATGGGGGCCTAAGCTCCTACGAGCAGTACTTC
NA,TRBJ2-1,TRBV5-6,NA,CASSLARLNEQFF,TGTGCCAGCAGCTTGGCTAGGCTAAATGAGCAGTTCTTC
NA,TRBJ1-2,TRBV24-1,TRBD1,CATSDPGGAGYGYTF,TGTGCCACCAGTGACCCAGGGGGCGCGGGCTATGGCTACACCTTC
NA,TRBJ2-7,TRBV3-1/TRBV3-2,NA,CASSQPGHGRTF,TGTGCCAGCAGCCAGCCGGGACACGGTCGGACCTTC
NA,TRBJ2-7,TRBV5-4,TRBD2,CASSPAPPTSGSYEQYF,TGTGCCAGCAGCCCCGCTCCCCCGACTAGCGGGTCCTACGAGCAGTACTTC
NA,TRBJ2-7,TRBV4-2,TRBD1,CASSQGTGNEQYF,TGTGCCAGCAGCCAAGGGACAGGGAACGAGCAGTACTTC
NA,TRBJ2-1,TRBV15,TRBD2,CATSVTGLAGGNEQFF,TGTGCCACCAGCGTGACGGGACTAGCAGGGGGGAATGAGCAGTTCTTC
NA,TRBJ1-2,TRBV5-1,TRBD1,CASRSQGGATYGYTF,TGCGCCAGTCGCTCACAGGGGGGGGCTACCTATGGCTACACCTTC
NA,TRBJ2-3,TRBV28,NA,CASSPYRDIDTQYF,TGTGCCAGCAGTCCTTACAGGGATATAGATACGCAGTATTTT
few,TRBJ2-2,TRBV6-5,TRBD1,CASSRTGGFTGELFF,TGTGCCAGCAGTCGGACAGGGGGGTTCACCGGGGAGCTGTTTTTT
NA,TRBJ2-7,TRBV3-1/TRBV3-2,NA,CASSQDTQGLSSYEQYF,TGTGCCAGCAGCCAAGATACCCAGGGGCTAAGCTCCTACGAGCAGTACTTC
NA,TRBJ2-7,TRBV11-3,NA,CASSLGGIDYEQYF,TGTGCCAGCAGCTTAGGAGGTATCGACTACGAGCAGTACTTC
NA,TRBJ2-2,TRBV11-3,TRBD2,CASSLGTGGTGELFF,TGTGCCAGCAGCTTAGGAACGGGGGGCACCGGGGAGCTGTTTTTT
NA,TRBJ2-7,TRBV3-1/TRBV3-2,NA,CASSQDGGAPSEQYF,TGTGCCAGCAGCCAAGATGGAGGGGCCCCCTCCGAGCAGTACTTC
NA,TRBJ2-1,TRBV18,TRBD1,CASSPPSLQGGGEQFF,TGTGCCAGCTCACCACCAAGTCTACAGGGGGGTGGTGAGCAGTTCTTC
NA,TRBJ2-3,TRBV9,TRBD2,CASSVSSGSTDTQYF,TGTGCCAGCAGCGTATCTAGCGGCAGCACAGATACGCAGTATTTT
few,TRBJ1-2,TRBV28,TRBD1,CASSSQGANYGYTF,TGTGCCAGCAGTTCCCAGGGGGCGAACTATGGCTACACCTTC
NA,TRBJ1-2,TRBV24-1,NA,CATSAANYGYTF,TGTGCCACCAGTGCCGCGAACTATGGCTACACCTTC
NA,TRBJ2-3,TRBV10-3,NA,CAISESVPGSTDTQYF,TGTGCCATCAGTGAGTCTGTCCCGGGGAGCACAGATACGCAGTATTTT
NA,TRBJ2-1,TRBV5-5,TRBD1,CASSSGQGGEQFF,TGTGCCAGCAGCTCAGGACAGGGTGGTGAGCAGTTCTTC
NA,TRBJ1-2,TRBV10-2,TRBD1,CASSEWTGGGYTF,TGCGCCAGCAGTGAGTGGACAGGGGGCGGCTACACCTTC
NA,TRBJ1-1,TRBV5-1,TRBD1,CASSMDRGDRKAFF,TGCGCCAGCAGCATGGACAGGGGGGATCGTAAAGCTTTCTTT
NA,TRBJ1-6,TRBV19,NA,CASSILTGQFSDSPLHF,TGTGCCAGTAGTATCCTCACTGGACAGTTCTCCGATTCACCCCTCCACTTT
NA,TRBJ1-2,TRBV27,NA,CASSFSGNGYTF,TGTGCCAGCAGTTTTTCAGGGAATGGCTACACCTTC
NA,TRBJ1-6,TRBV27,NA,CASSFRGQNNSPLHF,TGTGCCAGCAGTTTTCGTGGACAGAATAATTCACCCCTCCACTTT
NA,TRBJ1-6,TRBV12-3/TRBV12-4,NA,CASSPPAGSPLHF,TGTGCCAGCAGTCCCCCAGCAGGTTCACCCCTCCACTTT
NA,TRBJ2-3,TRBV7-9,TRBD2,CASSLLAGGGKDTQYF,TGTGCCAGCAGCCTATTAGCGGGAGGGGGTAAAGATACGCAGTATTTT
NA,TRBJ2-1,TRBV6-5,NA,CASKLLGGEYEQFF,TGTGCCAGCAAATTACTAGGAGGGGAATATGAGCAGTTCTTC
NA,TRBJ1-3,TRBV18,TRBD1,CASSRTQGESGNTIYF,TGTGCCAGCTCGCGGACACAGGGGGAGTCTGGAAACACCATATATTTT
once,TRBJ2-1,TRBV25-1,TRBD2,CASSRAGDVSEQFF,TGTGCCAGCAGTCGGGCGGGAGATGTCTCCGAGCAGTTCTTC
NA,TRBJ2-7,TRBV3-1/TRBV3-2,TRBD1,CASSHRQGSNSYEQYF,TGTGCCAGCAGCCATCGACAGGGGTCCAACTCCTACGAGCAGTACTTC
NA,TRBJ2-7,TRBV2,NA,CASTRGLLEYEQYF,TGTGCCAGCACCCGGGGACTCCTAGAGTACGAGCAGTACTTC
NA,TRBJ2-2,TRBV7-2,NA,CASSLAAGLSIGELFF,TGTGCCAGCAGCTTAGCGGCGGGACTGTCGATCGGGGAGCTGTTTTTT
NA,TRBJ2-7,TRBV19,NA,CASSAGPTFTYEQYF,TGTGCCAGTAGTGCGGGACCGACCTTCACCTACGAGCAGTACTTC
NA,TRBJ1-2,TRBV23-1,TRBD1,CANYIQGWKTTYGYTF,TGCGCCAACTATATACAGGGGTGGAAAACTACCTATGGCTACACCTTC
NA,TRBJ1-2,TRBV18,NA,CASSPVGENYGYTF,TGTGCCAGCTCACCGGTCGGGGAGAACTATGGCTACACCTTC
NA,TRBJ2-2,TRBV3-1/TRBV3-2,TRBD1,CASSRTGYTGELFF,TGTGCCAGCAGCCGGACAGGCTACACCGGGGAGCTGTTTTTT
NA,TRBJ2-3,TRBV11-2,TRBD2,CASSLDTAGVSTDTQYF,TGTGCCAGCAGCTTAGATACAGCGGGAGTTTCCACAGATACGCAGTATTTT
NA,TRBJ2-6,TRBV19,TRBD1,CASAETGQGVGGANVLTF,TGTGCCAGTGCCGAAACGGGACAGGGAGTTGGAGGGGCCAACGTCCTGACTTTC
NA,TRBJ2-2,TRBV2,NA,CASNTPRDGDGELFF,TGTGCCAGCAATACCCCCAGGGATGGTGACGGGGAGCTGTTTTTT
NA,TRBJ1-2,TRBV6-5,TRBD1,CASSYSGTAKSLGYTF,TGTGCCAGCAGTTACTCCGGGACAGCCAAATCTCTTGGCTACACCTTC
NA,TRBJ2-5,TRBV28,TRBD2,CASSLTSWRETQYF,TGTGCCAGCAGTCTGACTAGCTGGAGGGAGACCCAGTACTTC
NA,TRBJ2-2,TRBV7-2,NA,CASSLYWRANTGELFF,TGTGCCAGCAGCTTATATTGGAGAGCGAACACCGGGGAGCTGTTTTTT
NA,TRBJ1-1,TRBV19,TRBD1,CASSIDRGRTEAFF,TGTGCCAGTAGTATAGATAGGGGGCGGACTGAAGCTTTCTTT
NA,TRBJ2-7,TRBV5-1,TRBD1,CASNPQGTVGLYEQYF,TGCGCCAGCAACCCACAGGGGACGGTTGGTTTATACGAGCAGTACTTC
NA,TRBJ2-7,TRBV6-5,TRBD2,CASSPGGGPSEQYF,TGTGCCAGCAGCCCCGGGGGAGGGCCCTCGGAGCAGTACTTC
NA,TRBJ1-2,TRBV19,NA,CASSTGPYGYTF,TGTGCCAGTAGTACAGGTCCTTATGGCTACACCTTC
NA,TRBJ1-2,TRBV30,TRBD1,CAWSRLGQGADGYTF,TGTGCCTGGAGTCGCCTAGGACAGGGCGCTGATGGCTACACCTTC